These 27 T cell receptor beta chains share one sample of origin, sequenced in a study of T cells in Graves' hyperthyroidism and ophthalmopathy. Template material for amplifying TCR beta CDR3 regions consisted of RNA transcripts. The HTBI primer set drove a first-round RT-PCR of the TCR CDR3. MiXCR, applied by TCRdb to the multiplex PCR reads, yields one record per CDR3 protein. The table includes about 640,000 distinct CDR3 sequences, less than 25% detected once. Specimen: blood. Source of these receptors: a man aged 30 to 39 with Graves' ophthalmopathy.

The rearrangement uses TRBV6-1 and TRBJ2-7; D is ambiguous. Germline CDR1 is MNHNS and CDR2 is SASEGT. The CDR3 consists of 16 residues. V shed 5 bases and J shed 5 bases, with 22 bases lying between them. The CDR3, as DNA: TGTGCCAGCAGTCCTGGCTCGGGTTCAACTCAGCACGAGCAGTACTTC. Translation: CASSPGSGSTQHEQYF.

The V gene is TRBV4-2, the J gene TRBJ2-4; 13 bases are a match to TRBD2. Trimming removed 0 bases from V and 0 bases from J; junction bases left unmatched: 8. This CDR3 has 20 residues. The germline V gene encodes CDR1 LGHNA and CDR2 YNFKEQ. The CDR3 here is CASSQEGTSGRAKAKNIQYF. In DNA form, the CDR3 reads TGTGCCAGCAGCCAAGAGGGTACTAGCGGGAGGGCCAAAGCCAAAAACATTCAGTACTTC.

This clonotype occurred many times. This chain connects TRBV28 to TRBJ2-7, with TRBD2 matching over 10 bases. Germline V CDR1 and CDR2: MDHEN, SYDVKM. This CDR3 has 13 residues. V trimming: 7 bases; J trimming: 3 bases; junction bases outside the gene matches: 3. CDR3 amino acids: CASTSSGSYEQYF. The CDR3 bases are TGTGCCAGCACCTCTAGCGGGAGCTACGAGCAGTACTTC.

At least ten counts were recorded for this clonotype. The chain links TRBV5-1 to TRBJ2-1; D tentatively fits TRBD1 or TRBD2 (7 bases each). The germline V gene encodes CDR1 SGHRS and CDR2 YFSETQ. Trimming left V 2 bases short and J 2 bases short, with 11 bases between. This CDR3 has 15 amino acids. The CDR3 here is CASSLAGQTYNEQFF. The CDR3 nucleotides read TGCGCCAGCAGCTTAGCGGGACAGACCTACAATGAGCAGTTCTTC.

In its sample, this clonotype was seen many times. This chain connects TRBV7-6 to TRBJ2-7; D might be TRBD2 (5 bases). V gave up 0 bases and J gave up 1 base, with 7 bases separating them. The CDR3 sequence is 14 residues long. The germline V gene encodes CDR1 SGHVS and CDR2 FNYEAQ. The CDR3 reads CASSLAAESYEQYF. The DNA for the CDR3 is TGTGCCAGCAGCTTAGCAGCGGAGTCCTACGAGCAGTACTTC. The entire variable domain, with the rest obtained from reference TRBV7-6 and TRBJ2-7, is as follows: GAGVSQSPRYKVTKRGQDVALRCDPISGHVSLYWYRQALGQGPEFLTYFNYEAQQDKSGLPNDRFSAERPEGSISTLTIQRTEQRDSAMYRCASSLAAESYEQYFGPGTRLTVT.

This chain uses TRBV11-1 with TRBJ2-5; 9 bases are a match to TRBD2. The V gene's germline CDR1 is SGHAT and CDR2 FQDESV (reference sequence). V was pared by 5 bases and J by 3 bases, with 7 bases of the junction left unmatched. The CDR3 loop spans 15 amino acids. The chain's CDR3 is CASSQLAGNEETQYF. CDR3 bases: TGTGCCAGCAGCCAGCTAGCGGGAAACGAAGAGACCCAGTACTTC.

This clonotype was seen repeatedly, ten times or more. The chain links TRBV7-2 to TRBJ1-1, with D maybe TRBD1 (6 bases). Per the germline V gene, CDR1 is SGHTA and CDR2 is FQGNSA. This CDR3 has 15 residues. V dropped 5 bases and J dropped 3 bases, with 16 bases sitting between them. CDR3 protein: CASSPAGGRHTEAFF. The CDR3 coding sequence is TGTGCCAGCAGCCCCGCGGGGGGGCGCCACACTGAAGCTTTCTTT.

The chain recombines TRBV19 with TRBJ2-3, with 8 bases matching TRBD2. V trimming: 7 bases; J trimming: 3 bases; junction bases outside the gene matches: 9. Looked up from germline, CDR1 is LNHDA and CDR2 is SQIVND (reference sequence). The CDR3 covers 15 residues. The DNA of the CDR3 is TGTGCCAGTACCCCCCGCGGGACTAGAACAGATACGCAGTATTTT. It is translated as CASTPRGTRTDTQYF. The full variable domain, its missing parts supplied by reference TRBV19 and TRBJ2-3, is DGGITQSPKYLFRKEGQNVTLSCEQNLNHDAMYWYRQDPGQGLRLIYYSQIVNDFQKGDIAEGYSVSREKKESFPLTVTSAQKNPTAFYLCASTPRGTRTDTQYFGPGTRLTVL.

The table lists this clonotype with many counts. The CDR3 region has the DNA TGTGCCAGCTCCTCCCTAGCACCTACCTACGAGCAGTACTTC. It specifies CASSSLAPTYEQYF. The chain links TRBV28 to TRBJ2-7; D is possibly TRBD2 (5 bases). Trimming removed 8 bases from V and 2 bases from J, with 16 bases in between. The CDR3 covers 14 residues. Germline lookup yields CDR1 MDHEN and CDR2 SYDVKM.

Only a few counts were recorded for this clonotype. V gene TRBV30 combines with J gene TRBJ2-7; D tentatively reads TRBD1 or TRBD2 (5 bases each). The V gene's germline CDR1 is GTSNPN and CDR2 SVGIG (reference sequence). CDR3 size: 11 residues. In nucleotides, the CDR3 is TGTGCAACGGGGCCTAGGTACGAGCAGTACTTC. Translating gives CATGPRYEQYF.

This clonotype was detected ten times or more. The J gene is TRBJ2-3, the V gene TRBV7-9; no clear D gene. The germline V and J ends were trimmed by 2 bases and 1 base, with 10 bases remaining between them. Per germline, CDR1 SEHNR and CDR2 FQNEAQ (reference sequence). The CDR3 spans 15 residues. The CDR3 protein is CASSLTRFRTDTQYF. The CDR3 DNA is TGTGCCAGCAGCTTAACCAGATTCCGCACAGATACGCAGTATTTT.

In its sample, this clonotype was seen many times. The rearrangement joins TRBV12-3 or TRBV12-4 to TRBJ2-7; 8 bases map to TRBD1. J lost 9 bases, V lost 6 bases, and 7 bases had no gene match. The CDR3 runs 12 residues. CDR3: CASSDRGSRQYF. In DNA form, the CDR3 reads TGTGCCAGCAGCGACAGGGGAAGTCGGCAGTACTTC.

J is TRBJ2-2 and V is TRBV5-5, with TRBD1 matching over 7 bases. V was pared by 4 bases and J by 1 base, with 10 bases of the junction left unmatched. Germline CDR1 and CDR2: SGHKS and YYEKEE (reference sequence). The CDR3 extends over 17 amino acids. This chain's CDR3 is CASSTLLQGENTGELFF. The CDR3 DNA reads as TGTGCCAGCAGCACCCTCTTGCAGGGGGAGAACACCGGGGAGCTGTTTTTT.

The chain couples TRBV11-2 to TRBJ1-6; D is unresolved. V lost 5 bases, J lost 6 bases, and 14 bases lay in between. This CDR3 is 15 amino acids long. Per germline, CDR1 SGHAT and CDR2 FQNNGV. The CDR3: CASSRRGGSNSPLHF. DNA of the CDR3: TGTGCCAGCAGCCGTCGGGGAGGTAGTAATTCACCCCTCCACTTT.

Many counts were recorded for this clonotype. The gene calls are TRBV28 and TRBJ2-1; 13 positions agree with TRBD2. This CDR3 spans 17 amino acids. V shed 6 bases, J shed 7 bases, and the junction held 12 bases outside the gene matches. In germline, CDR1 is MDHEN, CDR2 SYDVKM. CDR3 sequence reads: CASSPRTSGSRGNEQFF. The CDR3 bases are TGTGCCAGCAGCCCCCGGACTAGCGGGAGTAGAGGAAATGAGCAGTTCTTC.

This clonotype was seen many times. This rearrangement joins TRBV7-9 to TRBJ2-1, with 7 bases that match TRBD2. Germline CDR1 and CDR2: SEHNR and FQNEAQ (reference sequence). V dropped 4 bases and J dropped 0; count of bases not matched to a gene: 6. The CDR3 extends over 16 amino acids. This CDR3 is CASSYTSGISYNEQFF. DNA for the CDR3: TGTGCCAGCAGCTATACAAGCGGGATCTCCTACAATGAGCAGTTCTTC.

A few counts support this clonotype. The chain recombines TRBV19 with TRBJ1-5; D is perhaps TRBD1 (5 bases). The CDR3 runs to 20 residues. The V and J ends lost 6 bases and 0 bases respectively, with 27 bases between them. Germline V gene lookup returns CDR1 LNHDA and CDR2 SQIVND (reference sequence). CDR3 protein: CASSVPRQWREEGSNQPQHF. The CDR3 nucleotides read TGTGCCAGTAGCGTCCCCCGACAGTGGAGGGAGGAAGGTAGCAATCAGCCCCAGCATTTT.

The chain uses TRBV6-1 and TRBJ1-2; 7 bases fit TRBD1. The V segment lost 4 bases and the J segment 7 bases; nucleotides outside the gene matches: 3. Germline V gene data show CDR1 as MNHNS and CDR2 as SASEGT. The length of the CDR3 is 12 residues. In nucleotides, the CDR3 is TGTGCCAGCAGTGGACAGGGTGGTGGCTACACCTTC. As protein: CASSGQGGGYTF.

This clonotype occurred once. V is TRBV19 and J is TRBJ2-6; D call uncertain. CDR3 length: 17 residues. The germline V gene encodes CDR1 LNHDA and CDR2 SQIVND (reference sequence). V was clipped by 2 bases and J by 0 bases, with 11 bases between them. The CDR3 protein is CASSIQPIHSGANVLTF. The CDR3 bases are TGTGCCAGTAGTATACAACCGATACACTCTGGGGCCAACGTCCTGACTTTC.

The chain's CDR3 is CASSLAYVGNEQFF. DNA for the CDR3: TGTGCCAGCAGCTTAGCGTATGTAGGCAATGAGCAGTTCTTC. V gene TRBV11-1 combines with J gene TRBJ2-1; D remains unclear. Germline CDR1 is SGHAT and CDR2 is FQDESV (reference sequence). Trimming pared 0 bases from V and 6 bases from J, leaving 9 bases between. This CDR3 is built from 14 residues.

The chain's CDR3 is CASSVSGAVDTQYF. The CDR3 DNA sequence: TGCGCCAGCAGTGTGTCGGGAGCTGTAGATACGCAGTATTTT. The genes are TRBV10-1 and TRBJ2-3; the D gene is possibly TRBD2 (6 bases). This CDR3 comprises 14 residues. The V gene's germline CDR1 is WNHNN and CDR2 SYGVQD (reference sequence). V gave up 4 bases and J gave up 5 bases, with 13 bases separating them.

This clonotype was observed many times. The DNA of the CDR3 is TGCGCCAGCAGTGAGTCCAGCTCCTACGAGCAGTACTTC. Its translation: CASSESSSYEQYF. The chain couples TRBV10-1 to TRBJ2-7; the D is unclear. Germline CDR1 is WNHNN and CDR2 is SYGVQD (reference sequence). The CDR3 sequence is 13 residues long. The germline V and J ends were trimmed by 0 bases and 0 bases, with 3 bases remaining between them.

Remarks on this clonotype: No conserved phenylalanine or tryptophan ends this CDR3, so it is likely a read error. This chain connects TRBV2 to TRBJ2-7; D uncertain. V lost 7 bases, J lost 0 bases, and 4 bases lay in between. Germline V CDR1 and CDR2: SNHLY, FYNNEI. This CDR3 is built from 11 residues. The CDR3 sequence: CASKSSYEQYL. CDR3 coding DNA: TGTGCCAGCAAAAGCTCCTACGAGCAGTACCTC.

There are a few counts of this clonotype. V gene TRBV5-1 combines with J gene TRBJ2-7; D unclear. V dropped 0 bases and J dropped 3 bases, with 10 bases sitting between them. CDR1 and CDR2 (germline): SGHRS, YFSETQ. CDR3 length: 14 residues. CDR3 loop: CASSLESTLYEQYF. As DNA, the CDR3 is TGCGCCAGCAGCTTGGAGAGCACCCTCTACGAGCAGTACTTC.

V and J are TRBV4-1 and TRBJ2-3; D uncertain. CDR1 and CDR2 from the germline V gene are MGHRA and YSYEKL. This CDR3 comprises 13 residues. Deletions cut 2 bases from V and 2 bases from J, with 5 bases between. Written as DNA, the CDR3 is TGCGCCAGCAGCCAACAGGACACAGATACGCAGTATTTT. This encodes CASSQQDTDTQYF.

The table lists this clonotype with a few counts. V and J are TRBV7-2 and TRBJ2-1, with 8 bases aligning to TRBD2. This CDR3 comprises 15 residues. CDR1 SGHTA and CDR2 FQGNSA come from the germline V gene. Trimming took 0 bases from V and 9 from J; bases not matched to a gene: 7. CDR3: CASSLAAGVNAEQFF. The DNA of the CDR3 is TGTGCCAGCAGCTTAGCAGCGGGAGTTAACGCTGAGCAGTTCTTC.

In this sample, this clonotype turned up many times. This chain links TRBV3-1 with TRBJ1-4; D not resolved. Trimming pared 5 bases from V and 4 bases from J, leaving 8 bases between. This CDR3 spans 13 amino acids. CDR1 LGHDT and CDR2 YNNKEL come from the germline V gene (reference sequence). The CDR3 bases are TGTGCCAGCAGCTTGCGGGGTAATGAAAAACTGTTTTTT. Translating it yields CASSLRGNEKLFF.